The T cell receptor (beta chain) described here comes from a study of blood T cell repertoires in COVID-19. Whole-study context: Sample material is recorded as cDNA or gDNA derived from T cells, B-cell-depleted T cells, or PBMCs.

CDR1 is SQVTM, CDR2 ANQGSEA, per germline. The CDR3 is 13 residues long. The junction had 7 bases not matched to a gene; V was cut back by 4 bases and J by 6 bases. Clones were read by immunoSEQ multiplex PCR, and TCRdb kept only the in-frame ones, dropping some. The table shows around 49,000 clones, with around 73% occurring only once. Participants were placed into cohorts based on the clinical history they reported. This clone showed up just a few times. The sequence derives from a woman aged 50 to 60 with acute COVID-19. The sequenced sample consisted of PBMCs or T cells enriched from blood (not recorded which). This chain links TRBV29-1 with TRBJ1-1; 8 nucleotides line up with TRBD1. The DNA of the CDR3 is TGCAGCGTTGTCCAGGGGGCGGGCGCTGAAGCTTTCTTT. Residues: CSVVQGAGAEAFF.